The clone carrying this T cell receptor (beta chain) was seen more than once but under ten times. Its antigen remains unidentified. The time point: baseline, week 1 (first vaccination visit). As for treatment: pre-vaccination baseline after standard-of-care therapy. The CDR3 spans 12 residues. Germline V lookup: CDR1 MNHNS, CDR2 SASEGT. V lost 10 bases and J lost 4, with 14 bases in between. The sample is drawn from a study of a mutant IDH1 vaccine in newly diagnosed glioma. Study summary: Therapy received beforehand was radiotherapy, temozolomide, or both, with most patients given both. Overall study findings and caveats: Alterations occurring in top peripheral T cell clonotypes seemed unrelated to pseudoprogression.

Sequencing was performed with immunoSEQ multiplex PCR; in TCRdb, only in-frame clones are kept and a portion is missing. Of tens of thousands of clones in the sample, approximately 85% were seen once. The gene calls are TRBV6-1 and TRBJ2-7; D is possibly TRBD1 or TRBD2 (5 bases each). The clonotype comes from a man aged 35 to 55 with glioma. The sample was PBMCs, taken from a glioma patient treated with radiotherapy, temozolomide or both. CDR3 protein: CAITGRSYEQYF. CDR3 sequence (DNA): TGTGCCATCACGGGACGGTCGTACGAGCAGTACTTC.